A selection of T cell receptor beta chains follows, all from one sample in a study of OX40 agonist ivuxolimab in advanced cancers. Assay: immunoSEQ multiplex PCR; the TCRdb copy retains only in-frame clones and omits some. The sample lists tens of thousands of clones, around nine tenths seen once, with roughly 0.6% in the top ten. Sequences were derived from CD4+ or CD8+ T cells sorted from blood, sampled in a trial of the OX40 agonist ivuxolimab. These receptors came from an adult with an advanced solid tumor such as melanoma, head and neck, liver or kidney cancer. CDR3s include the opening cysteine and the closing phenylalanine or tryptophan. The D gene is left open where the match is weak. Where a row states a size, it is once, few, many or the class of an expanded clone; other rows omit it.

cdr3_aa: CASSLDGRGNQPQHF
cdr3_nt: TGTGCCAGCAGCTTAGACGGAAGAGGGAATCAGCCCCAGCATTTT
d_call: .
clone_size: once
j_call: TRBJ1-5
v_call: TRBV7-8

cdr3_aa: CASSLGQGSGMGTQYF
cdr3_nt: TGCGCCAGCAGCTTGGGACAGGGATCGGGAATGGGTACGCAGTATTTT
d_call: TRBD1
clone_size: .
j_call: TRBJ2-3
v_call: TRBV5-1

cdr3_aa: CASSLGGSADTQYF
cdr3_nt: TGTGCCAGCAGCTTAGGGGGCTCTGCAGATACGCAGTATTTT
d_call: .
clone_size: .
j_call: TRBJ2-3
v_call: TRBV7-3

cdr3_aa: CASSPTGETYEQYF
cdr3_nt: TGTGCCAGCAGCCCCACAGGGGAGACCTACGAGCAGTACTTC
d_call: TRBD1
clone_size: .
j_call: TRBJ2-7
v_call: TRBV2

cdr3_aa: CASSQDIRLAGGMRETQYF
cdr3_nt: TGCGCCAGCAGCCAAGATATACGGCTAGCGGGGGGTATGAGGGAGACCCAGTACTTC
d_call: TRBD2
clone_size: .
j_call: TRBJ2-5
v_call: TRBV4-1

cdr3_aa: CASSLTSGTYNEQFF
cdr3_nt: TGTGCCAGCAGTCTCACTAGCGGGACCTACAATGAGCAGTTCTTC
d_call: TRBD2
clone_size: .
j_call: TRBJ2-1
v_call: TRBV5-8

cdr3_aa: CASSYSDAYGYTF
cdr3_nt: TGTGCCAGCAGTTACTCAGACGCGTATGGCTACACCTTC
d_call: .
clone_size: .
j_call: TRBJ1-2
v_call: TRBV6-5

cdr3_aa: CASSLLGGTEAFF
cdr3_nt: TGTGCCAGCAGCCTGCTAGGGGGCACTGAAGCTTTCTTT
d_call: .
clone_size: .
j_call: TRBJ1-1
v_call: TRBV5-8

cdr3_aa: CASSFSGSVTGELFF
cdr3_nt: TGTGCCAGCAGCTTCTCTGGGAGCGTCACCGGGGAGCTGTTTTTT
d_call: .
clone_size: once
j_call: TRBJ2-2
v_call: TRBV7-6

cdr3_aa: CASATTPQGFYEQYF
cdr3_nt: TGCGCCAGCGCCACCACTCCACAGGGCTTCTACGAGCAGTACTTC
d_call: .
clone_size: few
j_call: TRBJ2-7
v_call: TRBV5-1

cdr3_aa: CASSPQDTEAFF
cdr3_nt: TGTGCCAGCTCACCACAAGACACTGAAGCTTTCTTT
d_call: .
clone_size: .
j_call: TRBJ1-1
v_call: TRBV18

cdr3_aa: CAISEGGIETQYF
cdr3_nt: TGTGCCATCAGTGAGGGGGGGATAGAGACCCAGTACTTC
d_call: .
clone_size: .
j_call: TRBJ2-5
v_call: TRBV10-3

cdr3_aa: CASSKEQGNYGYTF
cdr3_nt: TGTGCCAGTAGTAAAGAACAGGGTAACTATGGCTACACCTTC
d_call: .
clone_size: .
j_call: TRBJ1-2
v_call: TRBV19

cdr3_aa: CASSLGSRNTIYF
cdr3_nt: TGTGCCAGCAGCTTGGGGTCGAGAAACACCATATATTTT
d_call: .
clone_size: .
j_call: TRBJ1-3
v_call: TRBV11-2

cdr3_aa: CASSLAVGGYNEQFF
cdr3_nt: TGTGCCAGCAGCTTAGCAGTAGGGGGATACAATGAGCAGTTCTTC
d_call: .
clone_size: .
j_call: TRBJ2-1
v_call: TRBV7-9

cdr3_aa: CAWSVQTETQYF
cdr3_nt: TGTGCCTGGAGTGTACAAACTGAGACCCAGTACTTC
d_call: .
clone_size: .
j_call: TRBJ2-5
v_call: TRBV30

cdr3_aa: CASSPGLASFGELFF
cdr3_nt: TGTGCCAGCAGCCCGGGACTAGCGTCGTTCGGGGAGCTGTTTTTT
d_call: TRBD2
clone_size: .
j_call: TRBJ2-2
v_call: TRBV4-2